This TCR beta chain was identified during a study of blood T cells in healthy people across ages. Primers used in a second PCR of roughly 7 to 11 cycles were a sample-barcoded 5' primer and a J-beta primer mix. TCRdb analysed the 5' RACE reads with MiXCR anew, one entry per CDR3 protein. There are fewer than 750,000 distinct CDR3 sequences in the sample; under 65% occur only once, and approximately 13% lies in the top ten. The CDR3 sequence is 13 residues long. Germline CDR1 is MNHEY and CDR2 is SVGAGI. This clonotype occurred once. What it binds is unknown. Sequence at one end of the junction differs from germline and may be a read error. PBMCs numbering at least 6 million were isolated per sample. Regarding the study as a whole: Reliance upon unsorted PBMCs precluded definitive naive versus antigen-experienced comparison.

The origin of this receptor is a woman of 80 years or more in good health. This chain uses TRBV6-5 with TRBJ2-1, with 9 bases that match TRBD1. Sequenced material: blood. The CDR3 region is CASSYSDRGWLLF. The CDR3 DNA is TGTGCCAGCAGTTACTCTGACAGGGGGTGGTTGCTCTTC.